The 26 T cell receptor beta chains presented below share a single source sample, sequenced in a study of blood T cell repertoires in COVID-19. Assay: immunoSEQ multiplex PCR; the TCRdb copy retains only in-frame clones and omits some. The sample yields about 190,000 clones, roughly 80% seen once. The sample consisted of peripheral blood. All receptors come from a woman aged 50 to 60 with acute or convalescent COVID-19.

The CDR3 DNA follows: TGTGCCAGCAGTTCCCGACAGGGGGCGCCGGCTGGCTACACCTTC. This translates into CASSSRQGAPAGYTF. The chain combines TRBV27 with TRBJ1-2, with 10 bases identical to TRBD1. The V and J ends lost 4 bases and 7 bases, in that order; junction bases with no gene match: 9. In germline, CDR1 is MNHEY, CDR2 SMNVEV (reference sequence). This CDR3 has 15 amino acids.

This chain links TRBV7-8 with TRBJ2-5; possibly TRBD2 for D (6 bases). This CDR3 has 16 residues. The V and J ends lost 6 bases and 3 bases respectively, with 20 bases between them. Germline V lookup: CDR1 SGHVS, CDR2 FQNEAQ. Here the CDR3 DNA reads TGTGCCAGCAGTCCCTGGGAGGACGCCACCAAAGAGACCCAGTACTTC. As protein: CASSPWEDATKETQYF.

V is TRBV7-2 and J is TRBJ2-1; 7 positions match TRBD2. V dropped 3 bases and J dropped 13; count of bases not matched to a gene: 12. This CDR3 has 14 residues. Germline values: CDR1 SGHTA, CDR2 FQGNSA. The CDR3 DNA follows: TGTGCCAGCAGCTTTGGAGGTGGAGCGGGAAGACAGTTCTTC. As protein: CASSFGGGAGRQFF.

Comments on this clone: Other DNA sequences in this sample translate to the same CDR3. The V call is TRBV5-1, the J call TRBJ1-5; maybe TRBD1 (5 bases). Trimming pared 0 bases from V and 7 bases from J, leaving 11 bases between. There are 14 residues in the CDR3. CDR1 is SGHRS and CDR2 is YFSETQ in the germline V gene. The CDR3 reads CASSLAGGGQPQHF. In nucleotides, the CDR3 is TGCGCCAGCAGCTTGGCCGGGGGTGGGCAGCCCCAGCATTTT. The full variable domain, rest sourced from reference TRBV5-1 and TRBJ1-5, is KAGVTQTPRYLIKTRGQQVTLSCSPISGHRSVSWYQQTPGQGLQFLFEYFSETQRNKGNFPGRFSGRQFSNSRSEMNVSTLELGDSALYLCASSLAGGGQPQHFGDGTRLSIL.

This chain connects TRBV4-2 to TRBJ1-2; weak D call: TRBD1 (6 bases). Germline loops: CDR1 LGHNA, CDR2 YNFKEQ. The CDR3 spans 16 residues. V was cut by 4 bases and J by 0 bases, with 15 bases left in between. Here the CDR3 reads CASSPSDRNPNYGYTF. The CDR3 nucleotides are TGTGCCAGCAGCCCGTCGGACAGAAACCCTAACTATGGCTACACCTTC.

The chain employs TRBV7-8 and TRBJ2-1; TRBD1 matches 7 bases. CDR1 SGHVS and CDR2 FQNEAQ come from the germline V gene. Trimming removed 5 bases from V and 3 bases from J; junction bases left unmatched: 7. The CDR3 has 15 residues. The CDR3 protein is CASSTRQGFYNEQFF. In nucleotides, the CDR3 is TGTGCCAGCAGCACCCGACAGGGCTTCTACAATGAGCAGTTCTTC.

The gene calls are TRBV7-2 and TRBJ2-2; a weak D match, TRBD2 (5 bases). This CDR3 contains 16 residues. V was shortened by 1 base and J by 3 bases, with 12 bases between the two germline ends. Germline CDR1 reads SGHTA; CDR2 reads FQGNSA. The CDR3 loop is CASSLDGISDTGELFF. CDR3 nucleotides: TGTGCCAGCAGCTTAGACGGGATCAGTGACACCGGGGAGCTGTTTTTT.

The chain combines TRBV30 with TRBJ2-3; 10 bases map to TRBD2. V was clipped by 2 bases and J by 5 bases; unmatched bases: 16. From germline, CDR1 is GTSNPN and CDR2 SVGIG (reference sequence). The CDR3 covers 18 residues. Here the CDR3 DNA reads TGTGCCTGGAGTCCACGAGGGGGCGCGGGACTAGCGAGAGATACGCAGTATTTT. Protein: CAWSPRGGAGLARDTQYF.

This chain joins TRBV9 and TRBJ2-5; TRBD1 matches 9 bases. Germline CDR1 is SGDLS and CDR2 is YYNGEE. The CDR3 has 14 amino acids. The ends lost 4 bases at V and 5 bases at J; junction bases unmatched: 6. This CDR3 is CASSSRTGEETQYF. For the CDR3, the DNA is TGTGCCAGCAGCTCACGGACAGGGGAGGAGACCCAGTACTTC.

In this sample, this clone turned up once. The gene calls are TRBV15 and TRBJ2-5; 10 positions agree with TRBD1. Germline CDR1 reads LNHNV; CDR2 reads YYDKDF (reference sequence). The CDR3 has 15 amino acids. J was trimmed by 2 bases and V by 7 bases; bases with no gene match: 7. CDR3 nucleotides: TGTGCCACCACGGTCGACAGGGGGCTACAAGAGACCCAGTACTTC. Protein sequence: CATTVDRGLQETQYF.

V usage is TRBV28 and J usage is TRBJ1-1; 10 positions agree with TRBD1. V shed 4 bases and J 0 bases; nucleotides not matched to a gene: 8. The length of the CDR3 is 17 residues. In germline, CDR1 is MDHEN, CDR2 SYDVKM. CDR3 sequence: CASSYDKGTGVNTEAFF. The CDR3, as DNA: TGTGCCAGCAGTTACGACAAAGGGACAGGGGTGAACACTGAAGCTTTCTTT.

The chain uses TRBV30 and TRBJ2-7, with a tentative D call TRBD2 (6 bases). V shed 0 bases and J shed 6 bases, with 12 bases lying between them. The germline V gene encodes CDR1 GTSNPN and CDR2 SVGIG (reference sequence). The CDR3 covers 13 residues. Written as DNA, the CDR3 is TGTGCCTGGAGTGTACAGGCGGGAACCGAGCAGTACTTC. Translation gives CAWSVQAGTEQYF.

The chain is built from TRBV6-5 and TRBJ1-5; D may be TRBD1 (5 bases). V shed 2 bases and J shed 3 bases, with 8 bases lying between them. CDR1 and CDR2 from the germline V gene are MNHEY and SVGAGI. This CDR3 is built from 14 residues. DNA for the CDR3: TGTGCCAGCAGTTACCGGGGGTTCAATCAGCCCCAGCATTTT. Translated: CASSYRGFNQPQHF.

V gene TRBV5-1 combines with J gene TRBJ2-2; 12 bases align to TRBD2. This CDR3 contains 16 residues. Germline CDR1 reads SGHRS; CDR2 reads YFSETQ. After removal of 3 bases from V and 6 bases from J, the junction contained 6 bases not matched to a gene. CDR3 sequence: CASSWTSGKGAGELFF. The DNA of the CDR3 is TGCGCCAGCAGCTGGACTAGCGGGAAGGGGGCCGGGGAGCTGTTTTTT. The variable domain in full, completed from reference TRBV5-1 and TRBJ2-2, reads KAGVTQTPRYLIKTRGQQVTLSCSPISGHRSVSWYQQTPGQGLQFLFEYFSETQRNKGNFPGRFSGRQFSNSRSEMNVSTLELGDSALYLCASSWTSGKGAGELFFGEGSRLTVL.

V usage is TRBV19 and J usage is TRBJ1-1; no firm D call. This CDR3 is built from 13 residues. Germline values: CDR1 LNHDA, CDR2 SQIVND (reference sequence). V lost 3 bases and J lost 1, with 6 bases in between. Here the CDR3 DNA reads TGTGCCAGTAGTATGGGCCCGAACACTGAAGCTTTCTTT. Its translation is CASSMGPNTEAFF.

The V call is TRBV3-1 (or the pseudogene TRBV3-2), the J call TRBJ2-7; D is unclear. Germline V lookup: CDR1 LGHDT, CDR2 YNNKEL (reference sequence). The CDR3 extends over 14 amino acids. V was trimmed by 2 bases and J by 2 bases, leaving 10 bases between them. Here the CDR3 reads CASSQPSNPYEQYF. As DNA, the CDR3 is TGTGCCAGCAGCCAACCTTCTAACCCCTACGAGCAGTACTTC.

This chain connects TRBV10-3 to TRBJ1-5; 7 nucleotides agree with TRBD1. Trimming cost V 5 bases and J 7 bases; bases outside gene matches: 8. This CDR3 is built from 14 residues. Germline CDR1 reads ENHRY; CDR2 reads SYGVKD. This chain's CDR3 is CAISKTGDQQPQHF. The CDR3 bases are TGTGCCATCAGTAAAACAGGGGATCAGCAGCCCCAGCATTTT.

V gene TRBV19 combines with J gene TRBJ1-5; D is unresolved. Between the trimmed V and J ends, which lost 7 bases and 2 bases, there was a span of 15 bases. The germline gives CDR1 LNHDA, CDR2 SQIVND (reference sequence). This CDR3 is 15 amino acids long. The CDR3 protein is CASIPDKSGNQPQHF. CDR3 DNA sequence: TGTGCCAGTATTCCCGACAAATCCGGCAATCAGCCCCAGCATTTT.

As to this clone: This may stem from a read error, because a much larger clone lies one nucleotide away. The V call is TRBV7-2, the J call TRBJ2-2; 11 nucleotides match TRBD1. The germline CDR1 and CDR2 sequences are SGHTA and FQGNSA. This CDR3 spans 15 amino acids. The J segment lost 4 bases and the V segment lost 3 bases, leaving 1 base of the junction unmatched. The CDR3 loop reads CASSFGTGGTGELFF. The CDR3 DNA sequence: TGTGCCAGCAGCTTCGGGACAGGGGGCACCGGGGAGCTGTTTTTT.

On this clone: Different DNA sequences within this sample yield the same CDR3. This chain links TRBV28 with TRBJ1-5; tentative D call: TRBD1 (6 bases). CDR1 is MDHEN and CDR2 is SYDVKM in the germline V gene. The CDR3 is 15 residues long. V was trimmed by 5 bases and J by 2 bases, leaving 13 bases between them. The DNA of the CDR3 is TGTGCCAGCAGTCCCCCGACAGGTCGCAATCAGCCCCAGCATTTT. Translation: CASSPPTGRNQPQHF.

The CDR3 nucleotides are TGTGCCATCAGTGGTCGACAGGGACCCTATGGCTACACCTTC. Translation gives CAISGRQGPYGYTF. The rearrangement uses TRBV10-3 and TRBJ1-2; the match to TRBD1 covers 7 bases. Germline-derived CDR1 and CDR2 are ENHRY and SYGVKD. This CDR3 contains 14 residues. V was pared by 4 bases and J by 4 bases, with 6 bases of the junction left unmatched.

This chain uses TRBV5-5 with TRBJ2-7, with 7 positions matching TRBD2. Germline CDR1 is SGHKS and CDR2 is YYEKEE (reference sequence). The V gene end was trimmed by 2 bases and the J gene end by 4 bases; junction bases not matched to a gene: 3. The CDR3 consists of 13 residues. CDR3 in DNA: TGTGCCAGCAGCTTCGGGACTACATACGAGCAGTACTTC. Translated, it gives CASSFGTTYEQYF.

Here the CDR3 reads CASSGKNRGLEQYF. The CDR3, as DNA: TGTGCCAGCAGCGGGAAAAACAGGGGGCTCGAGCAGTACTTC. The J gene is TRBJ2-7, the V gene TRBV7-9; TRBD1 aligns across 9 bases. The germline V gene encodes CDR1 SEHNR and CDR2 FQNEAQ (reference sequence). J was trimmed by 6 bases and V by 5 bases; bases with no gene match: 8. This CDR3 spans 14 amino acids.

The chain is built from TRBV7-2 and TRBJ2-4; D is unresolved. CDR3 size: 13 residues. Trimming took off 1 base at V and 7 bases at J, with 8 bases between the two ends. Looked up from germline, CDR1 is SGHTA and CDR2 is FQGNSA. The CDR3 nucleotides are TGTGCCAGCAGCTTAGGTGCTAGTAACATTCAGTACTTC. This translates into CASSLGASNIQYF.

The chain is built from TRBV7-2 and TRBJ2-5; the D gene is possibly TRBD1 (5 bases). The CDR3 is 15 residues long. Deletions cut 5 bases from V and 2 bases from J, with 15 bases between. CDR1 and CDR2 (germline): SGHTA, FQGNSA. For the CDR3, the DNA is TGTGCCAGCAGCCTGCAGGGATGGGAACAAGAGACCCAGTACTTC. This sequence encodes CASSLQGWEQETQYF.

The chain employs TRBV27 and TRBJ2-5; 7 bases match TRBD1. The CDR3 totals 14 residues. Germline V gives CDR1 MNHEY, CDR2 SMNVEV (reference sequence). J lost 1 base, V lost 6 bases, and 5 bases had no gene match. The CDR3 here is CASRLAGGQETQYF. CDR3 bases: TGTGCCAGCAGACTCGCAGGGGGCCAAGAGACCCAGTACTTC.